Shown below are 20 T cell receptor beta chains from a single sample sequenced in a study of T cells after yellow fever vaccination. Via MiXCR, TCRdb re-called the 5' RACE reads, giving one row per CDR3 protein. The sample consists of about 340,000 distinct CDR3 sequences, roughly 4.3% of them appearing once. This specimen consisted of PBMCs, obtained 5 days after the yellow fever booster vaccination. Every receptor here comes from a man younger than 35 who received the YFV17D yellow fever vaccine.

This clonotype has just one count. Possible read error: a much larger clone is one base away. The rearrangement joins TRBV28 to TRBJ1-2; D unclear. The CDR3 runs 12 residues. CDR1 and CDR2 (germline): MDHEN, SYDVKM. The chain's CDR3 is CASSLSAGGYNF. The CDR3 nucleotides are TGTGCCAGCAGTTTATCCGCGGGAGGCTACAACTTC.

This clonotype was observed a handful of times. The chain's CDR3 is CATTRGHEQYV. The CDR3 region has the DNA TGCGCCACGACCCGAGGGCACGAGCAGTACGTC. The V and J genes are TRBV5-1 and TRBJ2-7; D perhaps matches TRBD2 (5 bases). The V end lost 9 bases, the J end lost 5 bases, and 12 bases lay between the germline ends. The CDR3 is made up of 11 amino acids. Germline-derived CDR1 and CDR2 are SGHRS and YFSETQ.

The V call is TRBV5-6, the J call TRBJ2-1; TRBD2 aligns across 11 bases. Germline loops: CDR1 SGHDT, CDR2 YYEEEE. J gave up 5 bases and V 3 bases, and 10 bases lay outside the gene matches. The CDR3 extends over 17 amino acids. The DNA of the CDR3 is TGTGCCAGCAGCTATGCTAGCGGGGGGCCCTGGGACAATGAGCAGTTCTTC. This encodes CASSYASGGPWDNEQFF.

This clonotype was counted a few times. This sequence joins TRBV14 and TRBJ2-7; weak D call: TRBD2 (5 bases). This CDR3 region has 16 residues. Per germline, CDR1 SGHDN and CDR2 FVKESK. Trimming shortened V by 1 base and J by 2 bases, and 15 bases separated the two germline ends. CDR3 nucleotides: TGTGCCAGCAGCCAAGGCCTCGGGAAGGAGGCCTACGAGCAGTACTTC. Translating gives CASSQGLGKEAYEQYF.

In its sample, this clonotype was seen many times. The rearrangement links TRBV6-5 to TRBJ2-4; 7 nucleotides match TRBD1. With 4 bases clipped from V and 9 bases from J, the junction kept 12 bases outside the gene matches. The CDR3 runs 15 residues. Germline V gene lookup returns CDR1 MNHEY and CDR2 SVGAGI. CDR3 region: CASSFHSRGNGIQYF. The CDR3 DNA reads TGTGCCAGCAGTTTCCATTCCAGGGGGAATGGCATTCAGTACTTC.

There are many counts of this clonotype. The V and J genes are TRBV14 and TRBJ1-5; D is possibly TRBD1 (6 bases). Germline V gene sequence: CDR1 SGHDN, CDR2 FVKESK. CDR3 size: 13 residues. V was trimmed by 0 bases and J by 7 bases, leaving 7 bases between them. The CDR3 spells CASSQERGQPQHF. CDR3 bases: TGTGCCAGCAGCCAAGAAAGGGGGCAGCCCCAGCATTTT.

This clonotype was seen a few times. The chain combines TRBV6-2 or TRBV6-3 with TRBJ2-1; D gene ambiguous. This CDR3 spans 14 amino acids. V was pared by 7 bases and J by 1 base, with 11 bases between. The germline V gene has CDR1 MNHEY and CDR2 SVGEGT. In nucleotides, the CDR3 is TGTGCCAGCAAGTGGAGCGAGTCCTACAATGAGCAGTTCTTC. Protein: CASKWSESYNEQFF.

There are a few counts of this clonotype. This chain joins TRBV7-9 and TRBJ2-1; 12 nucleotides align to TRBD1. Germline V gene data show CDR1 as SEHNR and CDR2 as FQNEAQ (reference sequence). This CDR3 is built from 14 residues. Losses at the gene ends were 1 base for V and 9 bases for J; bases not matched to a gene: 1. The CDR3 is CASSLGGQGAEQFF. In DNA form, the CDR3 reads TGTGCCAGCAGCTTAGGGGGACAGGGGGCTGAGCAGTTCTTC.

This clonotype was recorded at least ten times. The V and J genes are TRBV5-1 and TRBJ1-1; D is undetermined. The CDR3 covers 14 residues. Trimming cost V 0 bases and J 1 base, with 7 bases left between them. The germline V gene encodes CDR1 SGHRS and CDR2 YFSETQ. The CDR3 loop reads CASSLDTGNTEAFF. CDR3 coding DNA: TGCGCCAGCAGCTTGGACACCGGGAACACTGAAGCTTTCTTT.

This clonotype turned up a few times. Here the CDR3 reads CASSRDRDYEQYF. CDR3 sequence (DNA): TGTGCCAGCAGCCGGGACAGGGACTACGAGCAGTACTTC. The chain links TRBV12-3 or TRBV12-4 to TRBJ2-7, with 9 nucleotides matching TRBD1. This CDR3 is built from 13 residues. The trim removed 6 bases at V and 3 bases at J, leaving 3 bases unmatched.

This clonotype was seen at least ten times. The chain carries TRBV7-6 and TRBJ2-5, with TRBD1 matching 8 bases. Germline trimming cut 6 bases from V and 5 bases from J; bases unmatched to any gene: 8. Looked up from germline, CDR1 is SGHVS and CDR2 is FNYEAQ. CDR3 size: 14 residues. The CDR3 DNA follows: TGTGCCAGCAGTAGGACAGGGACTTTGGAGACCCAGTACTTC. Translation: CASSRTGTLETQYF.

In nucleotides, the CDR3 is TGTGCCAGCAATATACAGGGAGGGACTGAAGCTTTCTTT. It encodes CASNIQGGTEAFF. V is TRBV3-1 and J is TRBJ1-1; D possibly corresponds to TRBD1 (6 bases). With 7 bases removed from V and 5 bases from J, the gap between germline ends came to 14 bases. CDR3 size: 13 residues. Germline V gene data show CDR1 as LGHDT and CDR2 as YNNKEL (reference sequence). Full variable domain (missing parts from reference TRBV3-1 and TRBJ1-1): DTAVSQTPKYLVTQMGNDKSIKCEQNLGHDTMYWYKQDSKKFLKIMFSYNNKELIINETVPNRFSPKSPDKAHLNLHINSLELGDSAVYFCASNIQGGTEAFFGQGTRLTVV.

The CDR3 here is CASRGAGMRRGELFF. Here the CDR3 DNA reads TGTGCCAGCAGGGGTGCAGGGATGAGACGCGGGGAGCTGTTTTTT. The chain couples TRBV12-3 or TRBV12-4 to TRBJ2-2, with D maybe TRBD1 (5 bases). V shed 6 bases and J shed 7 bases, with 18 bases lying between them. The CDR3 loop spans 15 amino acids.

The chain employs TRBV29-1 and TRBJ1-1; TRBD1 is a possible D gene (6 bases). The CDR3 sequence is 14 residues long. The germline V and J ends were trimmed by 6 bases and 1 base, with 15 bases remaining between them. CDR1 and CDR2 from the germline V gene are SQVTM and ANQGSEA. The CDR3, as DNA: TGCAGCGTGCGAGGGACACAAGCGAACACTGAAGCTTTCTTT. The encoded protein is CSVRGTQANTEAFF.

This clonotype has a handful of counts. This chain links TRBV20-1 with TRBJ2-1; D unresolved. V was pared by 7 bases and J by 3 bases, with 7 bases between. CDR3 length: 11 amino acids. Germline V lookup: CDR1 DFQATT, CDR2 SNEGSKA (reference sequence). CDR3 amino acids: CSGLHYNEQFF. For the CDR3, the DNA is TGCAGTGGTCTTCACTACAATGAGCAGTTCTTC.

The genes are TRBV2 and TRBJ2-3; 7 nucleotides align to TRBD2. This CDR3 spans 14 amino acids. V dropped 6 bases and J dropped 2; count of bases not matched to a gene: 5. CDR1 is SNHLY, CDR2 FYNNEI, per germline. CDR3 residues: CASRLGTNTDTQYF. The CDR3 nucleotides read TGTGCCAGCAGGCTCGGGACTAACACAGATACGCAGTATTTT.

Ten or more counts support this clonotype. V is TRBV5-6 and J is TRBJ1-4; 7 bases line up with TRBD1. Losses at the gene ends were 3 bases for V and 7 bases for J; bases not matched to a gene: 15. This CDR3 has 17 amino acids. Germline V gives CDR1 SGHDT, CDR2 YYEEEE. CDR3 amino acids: CASSSPGQYSSGEKLFF. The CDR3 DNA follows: TGTGCCAGCAGCTCGCCGGGACAGTACTCCAGCGGTGAAAAACTGTTTTTT. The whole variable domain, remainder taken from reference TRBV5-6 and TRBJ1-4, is DAGVTQSPTHLIKTRGQQVTLRCSPKSGHDTVSWYQQALGQGPQFIFQYYEEEERQRGNFPDRFSGHQFPNYSSELNVNALLLGDSALYLCASSSPGQYSSGEKLFFGSGTQLSVL.

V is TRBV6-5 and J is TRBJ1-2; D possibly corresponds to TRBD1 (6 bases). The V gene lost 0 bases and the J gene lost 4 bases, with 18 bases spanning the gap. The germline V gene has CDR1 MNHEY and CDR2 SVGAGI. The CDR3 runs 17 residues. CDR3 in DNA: TGTGCCAGCAGTTACTCAACAGGGCCTAGGCAACTCTATGGCTACACCTTC. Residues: CASSYSTGPRQLYGYTF.

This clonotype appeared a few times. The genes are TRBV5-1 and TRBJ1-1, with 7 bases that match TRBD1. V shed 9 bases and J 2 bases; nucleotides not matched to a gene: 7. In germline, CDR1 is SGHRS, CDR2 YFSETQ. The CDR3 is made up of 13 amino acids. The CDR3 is CATTGQTNTEAFF. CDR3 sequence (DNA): TGCGCCACCACGGGACAGACCAACACTGAAGCTTTCTTT.

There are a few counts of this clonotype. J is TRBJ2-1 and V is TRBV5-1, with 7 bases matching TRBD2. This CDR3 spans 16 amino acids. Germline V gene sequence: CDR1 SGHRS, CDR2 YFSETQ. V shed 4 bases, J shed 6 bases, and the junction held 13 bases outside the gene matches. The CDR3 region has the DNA TGCGCCAGCAGCCTAGGGTGGATAGCGGGCGTCAATGAGCAGTTCTTC. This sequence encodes CASSLGWIAGVNEQFF.